One sample yielded the 27 T cell receptor beta chains listed below, sequenced in a study of identical twins. TCRdb independently ran MiXCR on the 5' RACE reads; one entry per CDR3 protein. The sample lists hundreds of thousands of distinct CDR3 sequences, roughly 18% occurring once. The data were also submitted as part of a second study, on T cells expressing NK-cell markers.

Sample: PBMCs. The receptors come from a woman under 30 in good health.

This chain connects TRBV5-1 to TRBJ2-5, with D tentatively TRBD1 (5 bases). The CDR3 runs 15 residues. Germline loops: CDR1 SGHRS, CDR2 YFSETQ. Trimming took 4 bases from V and 5 from J, leaving 18 bases between them. The DNA for the CDR3 is TGCGCCAGCAGCCAAGGACAAGGGTTGTCGGAGACCCAGTACTTC. Translation: CASSQGQGLSETQYF.

The V call is TRBV5-1, the J call TRBJ1-3; D not certain. The CDR3 loop spans 15 amino acids. Trimming took 4 bases from V and 4 from J, leaving 15 bases between them. Per germline, CDR1 SGHRS and CDR2 YFSETQ. The CDR3 DNA reads TGCGCCAGCAGCGTTGACCCAACGTCCGGAAACACCATATATTTT. Residues: CASSVDPTSGNTIYF.

V is TRBV11-2 and J is TRBJ1-1, with D possibly matching TRBD1 (5 bases). The CDR3 covers 14 residues. In germline, CDR1 is SGHAT, CDR2 FQNNGV. Trimming left V 6 bases short and J 6 bases short, with 17 bases between. The CDR3 protein is CASRIQLGEAEAFF. The CDR3 DNA sequence: TGTGCCAGCAGGATACAGTTGGGGGAAGCTGAAGCTTTCTTT.

The rearrangement links TRBV24-1 to TRBJ2-3; TRBD2 matches 10 bases. The V segment lost 2 bases and the J segment 14 bases; nucleotides outside the gene matches: 3. This CDR3 has 12 amino acids. Germline assignment: CDR1 KGHDR and CDR2 SFDVKD. The CDR3 DNA reads TGTGCCACCAGTGATTCTAGCGGGAGTTTGTATTTT. This translates into CATSDSSGSLYF.

At least ten counts were recorded for this clonotype. The chain links TRBV20-1 to TRBJ2-7; D not resolved. Germline V lookup: CDR1 DFQATT, CDR2 SNEGSKA (reference sequence). V was cut by 7 bases and J by 1 base, with 8 bases left in between. CDR3 length: 11 amino acids. CDR3 in amino acids: CSVLESYEQYF. CDR3 bases: TGCAGTGTTTTGGAGTCCTACGAGCAGTACTTC.

Written as DNA, the CDR3 is TGTGCCAGCAGCGTAGGGACGGGAACATATGGCTACACCTTC. This encodes CASSVGTGTYGYTF. This chain uses TRBV9 with TRBJ1-2, with no clear D. Germline values: CDR1 SGDLS, CDR2 YYNGEE. The CDR3 totals 14 residues. Trimming stripped 0 bases from V and 5 bases from J, with 11 bases between. The whole variable domain, remainder taken from reference TRBV9 and TRBJ1-2, is DSGVTQTPKHLITATGQRVTLRCSPRSGDLSVYWYQQSLDQGLQFLIQYYNGEERAKGNILERFSAQQFPDLHSELNLSSLELGDSALYFCASSVGTGTYGYTFGSGTRLTVV.

This chain connects TRBV6-2 or TRBV6-3 to TRBJ2-5, with 10 positions matching TRBD1. Germline V CDR1 and CDR2: MNHEY, SVGEGT. The CDR3 consists of 15 residues. V shed 5 bases and J 5 bases; nucleotides not matched to a gene: 8. This CDR3 reads CASSRAGTGDETQYF. In DNA, the CDR3 is TGTGCCAGCAGTCGAGCCGGGACAGGGGACGAGACCCAGTACTTC.

This clonotype was observed a handful of times. The rearrangement joins TRBV20-1 to TRBJ2-1; D is uncertain. V shed 5 bases and J shed 4 bases, with 12 bases lying between them. The CDR3 extends over 13 amino acids. The germline V gene has CDR1 DFQATT and CDR2 SNEGSKA (reference sequence). The CDR3 spells CSAPQTAYNEQFF. The CDR3 DNA reads as TGCAGTGCTCCCCAGACTGCTTACAATGAGCAGTTCTTC.

This clonotype was counted many times. The chain uses TRBV6-1 and TRBJ2-1, with D hard to call. The CDR3 totals 13 residues. The germline V and J ends were trimmed by 7 bases and 10 bases, with 17 bases remaining between them. Germline assignment: CDR1 MNHNS and CDR2 SASEGT. CDR3: CASKESELGEQFF. In DNA form, the CDR3 reads TGTGCCAGCAAGGAAAGTGAACTTGGGGAGCAGTTCTTC.

The chain uses TRBV6-2 or TRBV6-3 and TRBJ2-4, with 9 nucleotides matching TRBD2. Germline loops: CDR1 MNHEY, CDR2 SVGEGT. The CDR3 has 14 amino acids. Germline trimming cut 6 bases from V and 5 bases from J; bases unmatched to any gene: 5. The CDR3 sequence is CASSKAGGQNIQYF. The CDR3 nucleotides read TGTGCCAGCAGCAAAGCGGGAGGCCAAAACATTCAGTACTTC.

This clonotype was counted a few times. The rearrangement uses TRBV19 and TRBJ1-1; D is possibly TRBD1 (6 bases). CDR3 length: 14 residues. V was shortened by 10 bases and J by 5 bases, with 20 bases between the two germline ends. Per germline, CDR1 LNHDA and CDR2 SQIVND (reference sequence). CDR3 region: CATSRGGLETEAFF. Here the CDR3 DNA reads TGTGCCACCTCGAGGGGGGGCCTCGAGACTGAAGCTTTCTTT.

The chain combines TRBV5-1 with TRBJ2-4; 9 bases map to TRBD1. The V and J ends lost 4 bases and 6 bases, in that order; junction bases with no gene match: 8. Germline CDR1 and CDR2: SGHRS and YFSETQ. This CDR3 spans 15 amino acids. CDR3 amino acids: CASSPVGQGRNIQYF. Here the CDR3 DNA reads TGCGCCAGCAGCCCGGTTGGACAGGGGCGAAACATTCAGTACTTC.

There are a few counts of this clonotype. The chain carries TRBV5-1 and TRBJ2-3, with 12 nucleotides matching TRBD2. The germline V gene has CDR1 SGHRS and CDR2 YFSETQ. The CDR3 runs 18 residues. The junction had 8 bases not matched to a gene; V was cut back by 2 bases and J by 1 base. In DNA form, the CDR3 reads TGCGCCAGCAGCTTCGTGTCTAGCGGGAGGGCCGGCACAGATACGCAGTATTTT. Its translation is CASSFVSSGRAGTDTQYF.

This clonotype was seen a few times. The chain is built from TRBV20-1 and TRBJ2-7, with 10 bases fitting TRBD1. The CDR3 runs 14 residues. J lost 2 bases, V lost 6 bases, and 7 bases had no gene match. Germline CDR1 and CDR2: DFQATT and SNEGSKA (reference sequence). CDR3 protein: CSAPRGTGAYEQYF. The CDR3 DNA reads as TGCAGTGCCCCCCGGGGGACAGGGGCCTACGAGCAGTACTTC.

The V gene is TRBV6-1, the J gene TRBJ2-7; D not resolved. The CDR3 is 11 amino acids. Germline lookup yields CDR1 MNHNS and CDR2 SASEGT. Trimming pared 7 bases from V and 4 bases from J, leaving 8 bases between. In nucleotides, the CDR3 is TGTGCCAGCAACGGATGGTACGAGCAGTACTTC. Its protein product is CASNGWYEQYF.

The chain recombines TRBV20-1 with TRBJ2-1; D is unclear. In germline, CDR1 is DFQATT, CDR2 SNEGSKA (reference sequence). Trimming shortened V by 3 bases and J by 7 bases, and 10 bases separated the two germline ends. The CDR3 extends over 12 amino acids. As DNA, the CDR3 is TGCAGTGCTAGCCCAAAACCGAATGAGCAGTTCTTC. It specifies CSASPKPNEQFF.

This clonotype showed up just a few times. J is TRBJ2-3 and V is TRBV9, with D possibly being TRBD1 (6 bases). V lost 4 bases, J lost 0 bases, and 18 bases lay in between. CDR3 length equals 17 residues. In germline, CDR1 is SGDLS, CDR2 YYNGEE. The CDR3 protein is CASSSPGAETSTDTQYF. CDR3 DNA: TGTGCCAGCAGCTCCCCAGGGGCCGAGACTAGCACAGATACGCAGTATTTT.

This sequence joins TRBV12-3 or TRBV12-4 and TRBJ2-5, with D unclear. The V and J ends lost 3 bases and 4 bases respectively, with 6 bases between them. CDR3 length: 12 residues. CDR3 in DNA: TGTGCCAGCAGTTTCCAGCGAGAGACCCAGTACTTC. Translation gives CASSFQRETQYF.

The V call is TRBV29-1, the J call TRBJ2-7; possibly TRBD2 for D (6 bases). The CDR3 covers 13 residues. Trimming removed 4 bases at V and 1 base at J, with 11 bases between. Germline V gives CDR1 SQVTM, CDR2 ANQGSEA. The chain's CDR3 is CSVVGGPSYEQYF. In nucleotides, the CDR3 is TGCAGCGTTGTGGGGGGTCCTTCCTACGAGCAGTACTTC.

This chain joins TRBV9 and TRBJ2-1; possibly TRBD1 for D (7 bases). There are 16 residues in the CDR3. Germline CDR1 and CDR2: SGDLS and YYNGEE. Trimming shortened V by 0 bases and J by 4 bases, and 14 bases separated the two germline ends. CDR3 in DNA: TGTGCCAGCAGCGTAGCTCAGGGGGGCATATACAATGAGCAGTTCTTC. Protein product: CASSVAQGGIYNEQFF.

This clonotype was counted many times. This chain uses TRBV12-3 or TRBV12-4 with TRBJ1-6, with 7 bases identical to TRBD1. Trimming cost V 5 bases and J 8 bases; bases outside gene matches: 6. The CDR3 spans 14 residues. CDR3 region: CASSLTGVDSPLHF. The CDR3 bases are TGTGCCAGCAGTCTTACAGGGGTTGATTCACCCCTCCACTTT.

The chain recombines TRBV14 with TRBJ2-1; D might be TRBD1 (5 bases). The V gene lost 4 bases and the J gene lost 7 bases, with 14 bases spanning the gap. The CDR3 contains 14 residues. Germline loops: CDR1 SGHDN, CDR2 FVKESK. CDR3 sequence: CASSRRRARNEQFF. The CDR3 coding sequence is TGTGCCAGCAGCCGTCGCAGGGCAAGAAATGAGCAGTTCTTC.

This clonotype has more than one count but fewer than ten. The J gene is TRBJ2-7, the V gene TRBV20-1; possibly TRBD2 for D (6 bases). Between the trimmed V and J ends, which lost 5 bases and 2 bases, there was a span of 19 bases. The CDR3 is made up of 15 amino acids. Germline V gene data show CDR1 as DFQATT and CDR2 as SNEGSKA (reference sequence). CDR3 in amino acids: CSAQVPGASAYEQYF. The CDR3 bases are TGCAGTGCTCAAGTCCCGGGAGCCAGCGCCTACGAGCAGTACTTC.

The chain combines TRBV7-9 with TRBJ2-1, with D tentatively TRBD1 or TRBD2 (5 bases each). Trimming removed 5 bases at V and 4 bases at J, with 15 bases between. The germline V gene encodes CDR1 SEHNR and CDR2 FQNEAQ (reference sequence). The CDR3 consists of 15 residues. CDR3 amino acids: CASSGPIGAYNEQFF. The CDR3 bases are TGTGCCAGCAGCGGCCCAATCGGGGCTTACAATGAGCAGTTCTTC.

This chain links TRBV25-1 with TRBJ2-7; 8 positions agree with TRBD2. Germline V gene data show CDR1 as MGHDK and CDR2 as SYGVNS. There are 15 residues in the CDR3. Germline trimming cut 5 bases from V and 4 bases from J; bases unmatched to any gene: 10. The CDR3 sequence is CASSSGGWGVYEQYF. The DNA for the CDR3 is TGTGCCAGCAGTTCGGGGGGGTGGGGAGTTTACGAGCAGTACTTC.

Many counts were recorded for this clonotype. This chain links TRBV5-1 with TRBJ2-2, with a weak D call TRBD1 (5 bases). The germline gives CDR1 SGHRS, CDR2 YFSETQ. The CDR3 has 15 residues. Trimming took off 2 bases at V and 0 bases at J, with 8 bases between the two ends. This CDR3 reads CASSFAGPNTGELFF. The CDR3 DNA is TGCGCCAGCAGCTTCGCAGGGCCGAACACCGGGGAGCTGTTTTTT.

The chain has TRBV7-6 and TRBJ1-1, with 10 positions matching TRBD1. This CDR3 comprises 14 residues. V lost 5 bases and J lost 7; bases outside the gene matches: 7. The V gene's germline CDR1 is SGHVS and CDR2 FNYEAQ. CDR3 sequence reads: CASSPRGQGIEAFF. For the CDR3, the DNA is TGTGCCAGCAGCCCTAGGGGACAGGGGATTGAAGCTTTCTTT.